This T cell receptor (beta chain) was recorded in a study of blood T cell repertoires in COVID-19. Study background: Sample material is recorded as cDNA or gDNA derived from T cells, B-cell-depleted T cells, or PBMCs.

The CDR3 is made up of 16 amino acids. Germline lookup yields CDR1 SNHLY and CDR2 FYNNEI. Between the trimmed V and J ends, which lost 4 bases and 0 bases, there was a span of 15 bases. Ages ranged from about 18 to 89 years, with residence in about 23 US areas. Clones were sequenced by immunoSEQ multiplex PCR, and TCRdb holds only the in-frame ones, with some missing. The table shows about 160,000 clones, with about four fifths occurring only once. The chain uses TRBV2 and TRBJ1-1, with D perhaps TRBD1 (6 bases). The sequenced sample was PBMCs or T cells enriched from blood (not recorded which). The clonotype originates from a woman aged 55-70 years who had recovered from COVID-19. The chain's CDR3 is CASSAGTPIMNTEAFF. The DNA of the CDR3 is TGTGCCAGCAGTGCCGGGACACCCATCATGAACACTGAAGCTTTCTTT.